The T cell receptor (beta chain) under discussion was sequenced for a study of blood T cells in healthy people across ages. The study, taken as a whole, reports: CMV status of donors was unknown, possibly confounding expanded clonotype changes. Diversity of TCR beta per million T cells declined in a roughly linear way with age. Leaving the PBMCs unsorted stopped any conclusive comparison of naive versus antigen-experienced cells.

It was with a sample-barcoded 5' primer and a J-beta primer mix that a second PCR of roughly 7 to 12 cycles was run. Via MiXCR, TCRdb re-called the 5' RACE reads, giving one row per CDR3 protein. The sample has 800,000 to 950,000 distinct CDR3 sequences, under 40% seen once. All donors came from Russia, were Caucasian and healthy, and spanned ages about 6 to 100. Concerning this clonotype itself: Its antigen is still unknown.

Trimming pared 2 bases from V and 11 bases from J, leaving 15 bases between. Germline CDR1 is MNHEY and CDR2 is SVGEGT. This CDR3 has 13 amino acids. Specimen: blood. The source is a man aged 18 to 30 in good health. The J gene is TRBJ2-5, the V gene TRBV6-2 or TRBV6-3; maybe TRBD1 (6 bases). The CDR3 spells CASSYTGYNEQYF. For the CDR3, the DNA is TGTGCCAGCAGTTACACAGGGTACAATGAGCAGTACTTC.